A selection of T cell receptor beta chains follows, all from one sample in a study of neoadjuvant anti-PD-1 for oral cavity cancer. The assay was immunoSEQ multiplex PCR, and TCRdb's table has in-frame clones only and misses some. The repertoire consists of roughly 6,600 clones, with roughly 78% occurring once and the leading ten covering under 3.5%. Sequenced here: PBMCs, sampled before nivolumab (anti-PD-1) treatment. Receptors were obtained from a person between 40 and 85 years old with oral cavity squamous cell carcinoma. Each CDR3 is given with its conserved first and last residue. A D gene is named only where the DNA matches it firmly. Clone size is shown for a subset of rows, as once, few, many or a class of expanded clone.

CDR3aa: CASSMTGVGNYGYTF
CDR3nt: TGTGCCAGCAGCATGACAGGGGTCGGCAACTATGGCTACACCTTC
v_gene: TRBV7-2
j_gene: TRBJ1-2
d_gene: TRBD1
abundance: NA

CDR3aa: CASGGGAAARGYTF
CDR3nt: TGTGCCAGCGGGGGAGGGGCAGCGGCTCGTGGCTACACCTTC
v_gene: TRBV6-5
j_gene: TRBJ1-2
d_gene: NA
abundance: once

CDR3aa: CASSPGYLRSNTEAFF
CDR3nt: TGTGCCAGCAGTCCAGGGTACTTACGATCGAACACTGAAGCTTTCTTT
v_gene: TRBV11-2
j_gene: TRBJ1-1
d_gene: NA
abundance: few

CDR3aa: CASSGQGRYYGYTF
CDR3nt: TGTGCCAGCAGTGGACAGGGGAGATACTATGGCTACACCTTC
v_gene: TRBV6-1
j_gene: TRBJ1-2
d_gene: TRBD1
abundance: NA

CDR3aa: CASSPPTAGELFF
CDR3nt: TGTGCCAGCAGCCCCCCCACGGCCGGGGAGCTGTTTTTT
v_gene: TRBV9
j_gene: TRBJ2-2
d_gene: NA
abundance: NA

CDR3aa: CASSLDLPGGDEQYF
CDR3nt: TGTGCCAGCAGCTTAGACCTTCCAGGGGGCGACGAGCAGTACTTC
v_gene: TRBV7-9
j_gene: TRBJ2-7
d_gene: TRBD1
abundance: NA

CDR3aa: CASSLKQGARETQYF
CDR3nt: TGTGCCAGCAGCTTAAAACAGGGGGCGAGAGAGACCCAGTACTTC
v_gene: TRBV5-4
j_gene: TRBJ2-5
d_gene: TRBD1
abundance: NA

CDR3aa: CASSALASGHTDTQYF
CDR3nt: TGTGCCAGCAGCGCCTTGGCTAGCGGACACACAGATACGCAGTATTTT
v_gene: TRBV2
j_gene: TRBJ2-3
d_gene: TRBD2
abundance: NA

CDR3aa: CASPGILGALNTIYF
CDR3nt: TGTGCCAGCCCGGGGATTCTGGGCGCATTAAACACCATATATTTT
v_gene: TRBV25-1
j_gene: TRBJ1-3
d_gene: NA
abundance: NA

CDR3aa: CASSAGQFYGYTF
CDR3nt: TGTGCCAGCAGTGCGGGACAGTTCTATGGCTACACCTTC
v_gene: TRBV27
j_gene: TRBJ1-2
d_gene: TRBD1
abundance: NA

CDR3aa: CASNRGSTDTQYF
CDR3nt: TGTGCCAGCAATCGAGGGTCCACAGATACGCAGTATTTT
v_gene: TRBV6-6
j_gene: TRBJ2-3
d_gene: NA
abundance: NA

CDR3aa: CASRIGTGPSYNEQFF
CDR3nt: TGTGCCAGCAGAATAGGGACAGGCCCCTCCTACAATGAGCAGTTCTTC
v_gene: TRBV7-2
j_gene: TRBJ2-1
d_gene: TRBD1
abundance: NA

CDR3aa: CASSKDCEDSNQPQHF
CDR3nt: TGTGCCAGCAGCAAAGATTGTGAGGACAGCAATCAGCCCCAGCATTTT
v_gene: TRBV21-1
j_gene: TRBJ1-5
d_gene: NA
abundance: once

CDR3aa: CASSLQNTEAFF
CDR3nt: TGCGCCAGCAGCTTGCAGAACACTGAAGCTTTCTTT
v_gene: TRBV5-1
j_gene: TRBJ1-1
d_gene: NA
abundance: once

CDR3aa: CASSPTGDGVGELFF
CDR3nt: TGTGCCAGCAGTCCGACAGGGGATGGGGTCGGGGAGCTGTTTTTT
v_gene: TRBV7-3
j_gene: TRBJ2-2
d_gene: TRBD1
abundance: NA

CDR3aa: CASSGVRELDNEQFF
CDR3nt: TGTGCCAGCAGTGGGGTACGTGAGCTCGACAATGAGCAGTTCTTC
v_gene: TRBV6-1
j_gene: TRBJ2-1
d_gene: NA
abundance: NA

CDR3aa: CASSYTYSSGANVLTF
CDR3nt: TGTGCCAGCAGCTATACATACAGCTCTGGGGCCAACGTCCTGACTTTC
v_gene: TRBV5-5
j_gene: TRBJ2-6
d_gene: NA
abundance: NA

CDR3aa: CASSPKRGVSYNEQFF
CDR3nt: TGTGCCAGCAGCCCAAAGCGGGGGGTCTCCTACAATGAGCAGTTCTTC
v_gene: TRBV7-6
j_gene: TRBJ2-1
d_gene: TRBD2
abundance: NA

CDR3aa: CASSGGATDTQYF
CDR3nt: TGTGCCAGCAGCGGGGGGGCCACAGATACGCAGTATTTT
v_gene: TRBV6-4
j_gene: TRBJ2-3
d_gene: TRBD2
abundance: NA

CDR3aa: CSVGAATYEQYF
CDR3nt: TGCAGCGTTGGGGCAGCAACCTACGAGCAGTACTTC
v_gene: TRBV29-1
j_gene: TRBJ2-7
d_gene: NA
abundance: once

CDR3aa: CASSPGTLEAFF
CDR3nt: TGTGCCAGCAGCCCCGGGACACTTGAAGCTTTCTTT
v_gene: TRBV7-8
j_gene: TRBJ1-1
d_gene: NA
abundance: NA

CDR3aa: CASSYSTRVANTEAFF
CDR3nt: TGTGCCAGCAGTTACTCGACAAGGGTAGCTAACACTGAAGCTTTCTTT
v_gene: TRBV6-6
j_gene: TRBJ1-1
d_gene: NA
abundance: few

CDR3aa: CASSWGSGRGKTQYF
CDR3nt: TGTGCCAGCAGTTGGGGGTCGGGCAGGGGAAAGACCCAGTACTTC
v_gene: TRBV6-5
j_gene: TRBJ2-5
d_gene: NA
abundance: NA

CDR3aa: CASSPRSNYGYTF
CDR3nt: TGCGCCAGCAGCCCTCGATCTAACTATGGCTACACCTTC
v_gene: TRBV4-3
j_gene: TRBJ1-2
d_gene: NA
abundance: NA

CDR3aa: CATSREVPAEAFF
CDR3nt: TGTGCCACCAGCAGAGAGGTTCCAGCTGAAGCTTTCTTT
v_gene: TRBV15
j_gene: TRBJ1-1
d_gene: NA
abundance: NA

CDR3aa: CASSYTLVGGRDTQYF
CDR3nt: TGTGCCAGCAGTTACACATTAGTAGGGGGAAGAGATACGCAGTATTTT
v_gene: TRBV6-5
j_gene: TRBJ2-3
d_gene: NA
abundance: NA

CDR3aa: CASSQEGVPTEAFF
CDR3nt: TGCGCCAGCAGCCAAGAAGGGGTGCCAACTGAAGCTTTCTTT
v_gene: TRBV4-1
j_gene: TRBJ1-1
d_gene: NA
abundance: few

CDR3aa: CALRGRGITDTQYF
CDR3nt: TGTGCCCTACGGGGCAGGGGGATCACAGATACGCAGTATTTT
v_gene: TRBV6-4
j_gene: TRBJ2-3
d_gene: TRBD1
abundance: NA

CDR3aa: CASSREGRDLKNTIYF
CDR3nt: TGCGCCAGCAGCCGGGAAGGCAGGGATCTCAAAAACACCATATATTTT
v_gene: TRBV5-1
j_gene: TRBJ1-3
d_gene: NA
abundance: few

CDR3aa: CASSLGQNTGELFF
CDR3nt: TGCGCCAGCAGCTTGGGACAGAACACCGGGGAGCTGTTTTTT
v_gene: TRBV5-1
j_gene: TRBJ2-2
d_gene: NA
abundance: NA